The clone carrying this TCR beta chain was detected many times. What it binds is unknown. The germline V gene encodes CDR1 LGHDT and CDR2 YNNKEL (reference sequence). Between the trimmed V and J ends, which lost 4 bases and 3 bases, there was a span of 10 bases. This CDR3 is built from 13 residues. Time point of the sample: sample taken at primary tumor resection. The donors comprised some 78 untreated early-stage non-small cell lung cancer patients. Whole RNA, isolated from tumor, nontumor lung or frozen PBMC, was sequenced without prior sorting. The data were taken from a study of spatial heterogeneity in lung cancer. Study background: The count of detected beta-chain sequences consistently exceeded that of alpha-chain sequences.

Via MiXCR, TCRdb re-called the 5' RACE reads, giving one row per CDR3 protein. The sample lists approximately 10,000 distinct CDR3 sequences; 5% to 6.5% were seen once. Study-wide results and caveats: Expanded TCRs classified as ubiquitous or regional were counted, and these counts tracked ubiquitous and regional nonsynonymous mutations, respectively. Mutation counts in tumors were tracked by counts of expanded intratumoral alpha and beta TCRs.

The chain couples TRBV3-1 to TRBJ2-7; no firm D call. This clonotype was sampled from a male donor with early-stage non-small cell lung cancer. This material consisted of lung tumor tissue, taken at surgery. CDR3 DNA: TGTGCCAGCAGCCTGGCAGTAGACTACGAGCAGTACTTC. Its protein product is CASSLAVDYEQYF.